This T cell receptor beta chain was obtained from a study of cytomegalovirus exposure and HLA in healthy donors. Study-level points and caveats: Available immune exposure information was restricted to CMV serostatus only. One variant, a missense change in DCLRE1C, was linked in a later analysis to TCR beta V- and J-gene trimming. Analysis performed later found more than 15,000 TCR beta sequences associated with HLA alleles at 0.05 false discovery rate.

This clone was detected once. Its cognate antigen is unknown. After removal of 6 bases from V and 8 bases from J, the junction contained 8 bases not matched to a gene. The CDR3 is 13 amino acids. In germline, CDR1 is SNHLY, CDR2 FYNNEI. The PCR had 60 Vbeta and 13 Jbeta primers. In the authors' methods: It was a later analysis that counted roughly 80 million unique TCR beta chains, of which some 10 million were shared. Assay: immunoSEQ multiplex PCR; the TCRdb copy retains only in-frame clones and omits some. V and J calls and clone size are copied from that table; D and trimming were computed from the DNA. The table includes 240,000 or so clones, 70% to 90% detected once.

The chain is built from TRBV2 and TRBJ1-2; 8 bases align to TRBD1. This TCR was sampled from a woman in her sixties in good health and CMV-seropositive. Sequences were obtained from PBMCs. CDR3 residues: CASRTDRGGGYTF. The CDR3 bases are TGTGCCAGCAGAACCGACAGGGGAGGAGGCTACACCTTC.